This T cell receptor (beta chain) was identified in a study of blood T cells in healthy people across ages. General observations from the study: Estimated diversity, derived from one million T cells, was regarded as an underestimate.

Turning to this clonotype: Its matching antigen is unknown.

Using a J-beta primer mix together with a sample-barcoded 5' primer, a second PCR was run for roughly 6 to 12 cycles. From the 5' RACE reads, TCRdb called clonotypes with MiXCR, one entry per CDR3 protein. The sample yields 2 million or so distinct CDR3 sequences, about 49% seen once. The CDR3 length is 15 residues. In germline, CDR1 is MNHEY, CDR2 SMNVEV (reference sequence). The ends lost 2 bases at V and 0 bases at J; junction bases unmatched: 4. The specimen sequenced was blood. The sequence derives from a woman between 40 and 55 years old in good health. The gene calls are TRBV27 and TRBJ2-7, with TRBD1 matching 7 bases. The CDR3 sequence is CASSLGQDLSYEQYF. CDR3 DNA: TGTGCCAGCAGTTTAGGACAGGACCTCTCCTACGAGCAGTACTTC.